This T cell receptor (beta chain) was sequenced for a study of T cell repertoires in cytomegalovirus infection. Whole-study results and caveats: Ex vivo responses were dominated by HLA-C-restricted CMV-specific TCR beta clonotypes.

For this clonotype: Its antigen is unidentified.

TCRdb redid the calling of the reads with MiXCR, one entry per CDR3 protein. The profile shows around 710,000 distinct CDR3 sequences, roughly 29% of them singletons. Trimming took 4 bases from V and 5 from J; bases not matched to a gene: 2. This CDR3 has 13 residues. The germline V gene has CDR1 LGHNT and CDR2 FRNRAP. Specimen: cultured CD8+ T cells from PBMCs, collected from culture after CMV antigen stimulation. The rearrangement joins TRBV12-5 to TRBJ1-5, with TRBD1 identical over 7 bases. The sequence was obtained from a human donor in good health (CMV status not recorded). Some clones in this sample may be carry-over from other donors' samples. The CDR3 loop reads CASGSGTDQPQHF. The CDR3 coding sequence is TGTGCTAGTGGTTCCGGGACAGATCAGCCCCAGCATTTT.